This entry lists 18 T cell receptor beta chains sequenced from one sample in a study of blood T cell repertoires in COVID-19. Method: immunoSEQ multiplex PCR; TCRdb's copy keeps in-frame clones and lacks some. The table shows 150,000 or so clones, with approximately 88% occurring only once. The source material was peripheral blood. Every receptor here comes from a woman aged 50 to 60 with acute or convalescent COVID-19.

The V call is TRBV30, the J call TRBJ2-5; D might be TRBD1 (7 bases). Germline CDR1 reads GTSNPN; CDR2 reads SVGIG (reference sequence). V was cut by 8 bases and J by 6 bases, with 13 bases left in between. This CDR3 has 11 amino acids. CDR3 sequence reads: CAQGGTQTQYF. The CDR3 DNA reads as TGTGCCCAGGGGGGTACCCAGACCCAGTACTTC. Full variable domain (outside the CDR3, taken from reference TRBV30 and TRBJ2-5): SQTIHQWPATLVQPVGSPLSLECTVEGTSNPNLYWYRQAAGRGLQLLFYSVGIGQISSEVPQNLSASRPQDRQFILSSKKLLLSDSGFYLCAQGGTQTQYFGPGTRLLVL.

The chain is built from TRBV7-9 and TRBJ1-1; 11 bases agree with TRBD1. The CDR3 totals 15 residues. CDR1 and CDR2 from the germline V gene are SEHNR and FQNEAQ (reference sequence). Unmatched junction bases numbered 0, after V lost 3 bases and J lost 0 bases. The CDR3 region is CASSLGQGVNTEAFF. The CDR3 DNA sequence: TGTGCCAGCAGCTTGGGACAGGGGGTGAACACTGAAGCTTTCTTT.

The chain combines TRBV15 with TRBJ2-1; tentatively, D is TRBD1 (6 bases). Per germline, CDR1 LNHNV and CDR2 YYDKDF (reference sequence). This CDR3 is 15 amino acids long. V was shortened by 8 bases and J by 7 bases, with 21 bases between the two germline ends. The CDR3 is CATRSYTDSPNEQFF. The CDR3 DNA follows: TGTGCCACCCGAAGCTATACGGACAGTCCGAATGAGCAGTTCTTC.

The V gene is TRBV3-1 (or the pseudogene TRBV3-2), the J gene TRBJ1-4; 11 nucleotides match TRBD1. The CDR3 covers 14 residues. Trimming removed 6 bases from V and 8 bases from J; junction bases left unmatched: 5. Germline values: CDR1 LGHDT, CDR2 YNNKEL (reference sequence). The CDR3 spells CASSSDRGLEKLFF. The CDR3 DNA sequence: TGTGCCAGCAGTTCGGACAGGGGGCTCGAAAAACTGTTTTTT.

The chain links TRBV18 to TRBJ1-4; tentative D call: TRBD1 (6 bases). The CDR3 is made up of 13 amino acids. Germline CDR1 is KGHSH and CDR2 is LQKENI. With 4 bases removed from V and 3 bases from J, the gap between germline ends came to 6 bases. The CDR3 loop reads CASSRGPNEKLFF. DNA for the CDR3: TGTGCCAGCTCACGGGGGCCTAATGAAAAACTGTTTTTT.

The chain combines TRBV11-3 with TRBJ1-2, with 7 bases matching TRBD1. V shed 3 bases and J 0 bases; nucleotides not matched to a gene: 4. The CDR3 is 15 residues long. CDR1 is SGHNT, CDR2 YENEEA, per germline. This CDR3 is CASSLGTGANYGYTF. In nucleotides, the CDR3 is TGTGCCAGCAGCTTGGGAACAGGGGCTAACTATGGCTACACCTTC.

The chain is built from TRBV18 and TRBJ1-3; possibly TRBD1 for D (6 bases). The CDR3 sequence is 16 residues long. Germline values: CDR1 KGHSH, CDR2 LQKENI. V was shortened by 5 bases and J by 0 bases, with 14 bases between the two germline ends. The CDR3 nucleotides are TGTGCCAGCTCATCCGGGACACTCAGCTCTGGAAACACCATATATTTT. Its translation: CASSSGTLSSGNTIYF.

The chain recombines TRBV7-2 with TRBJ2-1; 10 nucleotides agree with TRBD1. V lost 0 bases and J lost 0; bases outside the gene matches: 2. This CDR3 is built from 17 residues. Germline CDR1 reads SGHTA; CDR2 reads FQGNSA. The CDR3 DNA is TGTGCCAGCAGCTTAGCAGGGGACAGGGGCTCCTACAATGAGCAGTTCTTC. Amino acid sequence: CASSLAGDRGSYNEQFF.

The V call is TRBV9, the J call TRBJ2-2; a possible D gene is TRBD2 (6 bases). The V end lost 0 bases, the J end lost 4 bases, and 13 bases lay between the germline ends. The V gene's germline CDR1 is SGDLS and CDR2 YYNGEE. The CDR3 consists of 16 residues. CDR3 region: CASSVGVSGSTGELFF. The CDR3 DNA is TGTGCCAGCAGCGTAGGGGTTAGCGGATCCACCGGGGAGCTGTTTTTT.

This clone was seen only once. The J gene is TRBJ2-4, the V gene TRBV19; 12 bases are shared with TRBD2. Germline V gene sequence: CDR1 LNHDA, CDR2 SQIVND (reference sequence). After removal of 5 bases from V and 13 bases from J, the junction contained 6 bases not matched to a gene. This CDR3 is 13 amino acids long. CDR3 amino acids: CASSRLAGVVQYF. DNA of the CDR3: TGTGCCAGTAGTCGACTAGCGGGGGTCGTGCAGTACTTC.

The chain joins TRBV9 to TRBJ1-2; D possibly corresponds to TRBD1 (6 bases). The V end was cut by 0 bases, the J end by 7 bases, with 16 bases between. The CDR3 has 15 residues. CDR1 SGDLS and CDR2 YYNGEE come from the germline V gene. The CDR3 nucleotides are TGTGCCAGCAGCGTAGCACAGGGCAGCCTCGGTGGCTACACCTTC. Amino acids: CASSVAQGSLGGYTF. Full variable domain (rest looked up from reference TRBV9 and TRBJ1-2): DSGVTQTPKHLITATGQRVTLRCSPRSGDLSVYWYQQSLDQGLQFLIQYYNGEERAKGNILERFSAQQFPDLHSELNLSSLELGDSALYFCASSVAQGSLGGYTFGSGTRLTVV.

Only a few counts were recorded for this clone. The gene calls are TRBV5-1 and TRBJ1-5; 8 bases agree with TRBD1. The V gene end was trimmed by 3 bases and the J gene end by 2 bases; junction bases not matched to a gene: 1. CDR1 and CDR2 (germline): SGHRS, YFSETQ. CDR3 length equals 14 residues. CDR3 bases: TGCGCCAGCAGCTCGACAGGGGGCAATCAGCCCCAGCATTTT. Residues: CASSSTGGNQPQHF.

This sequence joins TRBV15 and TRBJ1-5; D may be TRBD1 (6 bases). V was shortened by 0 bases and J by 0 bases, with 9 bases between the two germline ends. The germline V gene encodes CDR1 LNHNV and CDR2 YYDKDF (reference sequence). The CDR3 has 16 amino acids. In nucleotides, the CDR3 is TGTGCCACCAGCAGAGATCGGGGGGCTAGCAATCAGCCCCAGCATTTT. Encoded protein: CATSRDRGASNQPQHF.

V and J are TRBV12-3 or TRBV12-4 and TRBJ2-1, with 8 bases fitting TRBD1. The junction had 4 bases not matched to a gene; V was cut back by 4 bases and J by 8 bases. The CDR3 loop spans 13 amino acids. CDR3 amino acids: CASSWTGSDEQFF. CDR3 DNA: TGTGCCAGCAGTTGGACAGGGTCTGATGAGCAGTTCTTC.

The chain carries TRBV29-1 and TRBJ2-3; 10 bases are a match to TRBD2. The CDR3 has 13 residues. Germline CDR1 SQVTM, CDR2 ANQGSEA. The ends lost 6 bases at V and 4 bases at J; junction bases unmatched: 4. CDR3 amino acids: CSVGGLAADTQYF. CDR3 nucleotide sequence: TGCAGCGTCGGTGGACTAGCGGCAGATACGCAGTATTTT.

Here the CDR3 reads CASSPAGQKAYEQYF. The CDR3 DNA is TGCGCCAGCAGCCCGGCGGGACAGAAGGCCTACGAGCAGTACTTC. The chain uses TRBV5-1 and TRBJ2-7; tentatively, D is TRBD1 (7 bases). CDR3 length: 15 residues. Germline lookup yields CDR1 SGHRS and CDR2 YFSETQ. V was shortened by 4 bases and J by 2 bases, with 16 bases between the two germline ends.

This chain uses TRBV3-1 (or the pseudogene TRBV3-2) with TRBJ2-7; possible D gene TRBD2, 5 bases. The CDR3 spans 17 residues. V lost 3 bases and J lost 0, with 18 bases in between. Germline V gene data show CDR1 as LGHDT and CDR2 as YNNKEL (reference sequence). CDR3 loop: CASSQRYNSESSYEQYF. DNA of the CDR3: TGTGCCAGCAGCCAGAGATATAATAGCGAGAGCTCCTACGAGCAGTACTTC.

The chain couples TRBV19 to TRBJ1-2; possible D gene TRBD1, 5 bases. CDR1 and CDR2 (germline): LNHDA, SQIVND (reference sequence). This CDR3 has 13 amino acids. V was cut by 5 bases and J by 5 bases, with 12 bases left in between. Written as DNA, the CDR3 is TGTGCCAGTAGTGGGCAGGGCGAGTATGGCTACACCTTC. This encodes CASSGQGEYGYTF.